Following are 17 T cell receptor beta chains from one sample sequenced in a study of T cell changes during pregnancy in multiple sclerosis. Some clones are missing from TCRdb's copy, which holds only in-frame ones; the method was immunoSEQ multiplex PCR. The repertoire holds around 72,000 clones, roughly nine tenths seen once, with approximately 0.71% in the top ten. The sequencing here drew on peripheral blood, taken in the third trimester of pregnancy. The receptors come from a female donor in good health, enrolled as a control in a pregnancy study.

The rearrangement uses TRBV5-1 and TRBJ2-7; a possible D gene is TRBD1 (6 bases). V lost 0 bases, J lost 1 base, and 11 bases lay in between. Germline V gene lookup returns CDR1 SGHRS and CDR2 YFSETQ. The CDR3 length is 15 residues. This chain's CDR3 is CASSLETGYSYEQYF. DNA for the CDR3: TGCGCCAGCAGCTTGGAAACAGGGTATTCCTACGAGCAGTACTTC.

This chain connects TRBV7-9 to TRBJ2-1; 9 bases are a match to TRBD1. The V gene's germline CDR1 is SEHNR and CDR2 FQNEAQ (reference sequence). Trimming cost V 5 bases and J 9 bases; bases outside gene matches: 14. The CDR3 length is 16 residues. In nucleotides, the CDR3 is TGTGCCAGCAGCCCTGACACAGGGGGCGAGGGGGGTGAGCAGTTCTTC. Encoded protein: CASSPDTGGEGGEQFF.

This chain joins TRBV30 and TRBJ2-1, with TRBD2 identical over 12 bases. Losses at the gene ends were 0 bases for V and 7 bases for J; bases not matched to a gene: 10. This CDR3 region has 17 residues. Germline V gene data show CDR1 as GTSNPN and CDR2 as SVGIG (reference sequence). In nucleotides, the CDR3 is TGTGCCTGGAGTGTACGCTCTAGCGGGAGGGCCATGAATGAGCAGTTCTTC. It specifies CAWSVRSSGRAMNEQFF.

This chain joins TRBV5-1 and TRBJ2-3; the match to TRBD1 covers 7 bases. The CDR3 sequence is 17 residues long. V trimming: 1 base; J trimming: 1 base; junction bases outside the gene matches: 9. CDR1 SGHRS and CDR2 YFSETQ come from the germline V gene. CDR3: CASSLPTQGDGTDTQYF. In nucleotides, the CDR3 is TGCGCCAGCAGCTTGCCCACTCAGGGGGACGGCACAGATACGCAGTATTTT.

This clone was observed a few times. The genes are TRBV4-2 and TRBJ2-6; D possibly corresponds to TRBD1 (6 bases). The germline V gene encodes CDR1 LGHNA and CDR2 YNFKEQ. The CDR3 contains 17 residues. V was pared by 0 bases and J by 0 bases, with 9 bases between. The chain's CDR3 is CASSQDGDNSGANVLTF. DNA for the CDR3: TGTGCCAGCAGCCAAGATGGGGACAACTCTGGGGCCAACGTCCTGACTTTC.

V usage is TRBV18 and J usage is TRBJ1-6; D remains ambiguous. Trimming removed 2 bases from V and 5 bases from J, with 4 bases in between. CDR1 is KGHSH and CDR2 is LQKENI in the germline V gene. The length of the CDR3 is 13 residues. CDR3 nucleotide sequence: TGTGCCAGCTCACCAGGCCATAATTCACCCCTCCACTTT. Protein sequence: CASSPGHNSPLHF. Complete variable domain (other parts from reference TRBV18 and TRBJ1-6): NAGVMQNPRHLVRRRGQEARLRCSPMKGHSHVYWYRQLPEEGLKFMVYLQKENIIDESGMPKERFSAEFPKEGPSILRIQQVVRGDSAAYFCASSPGHNSPLHFGNGTRLTVT.

The chain joins TRBV6-1 to TRBJ1-1; possibly TRBD1 for D (5 bases). CDR3 size: 12 residues. Germline assignment: CDR1 MNHNS and CDR2 SASEGT. The V and J ends lost 10 bases and 1 base respectively, with 10 bases between them. The CDR3, as DNA: TGTGCCACCAACCAGGGGAACACTGAAGCTTTCTTT. As protein: CATNQGNTEAFF.

This clone is a singleton in its sample. The chain joins TRBV5-4 to TRBJ2-1; tentatively, D is TRBD2 (5 bases). The germline V and J ends were trimmed by 3 bases and 2 bases, with 12 bases remaining between them. This CDR3 is built from 15 residues. Germline values: CDR1 SGHNT, CDR2 YYREEE (reference sequence). CDR3 in amino acids: CASSSGERAYNEQFF. The CDR3 bases are TGTGCCAGCAGCTCCGGGGAGCGCGCCTACAATGAGCAGTTCTTC.

CDR3 nucleotides: TGTGCCAGCAGGGCACAGGGGTACACTGAAGCTTTCTTT. It codes for CASRAQGYTEAFF. This sequence joins TRBV7-6 and TRBJ1-1; 7 nucleotides agree with TRBD1. The CDR3 spans 13 residues. Looked up from germline, CDR1 is SGHVS and CDR2 is FNYEAQ. J lost 3 bases, V lost 6 bases, and 4 bases had no gene match.

The V gene is TRBV28, the J gene TRBJ1-2, with a tentative D call TRBD1 (5 bases). Trimming pared 6 bases from V and 8 bases from J, leaving 19 bases between. CDR3 length: 14 amino acids. Germline values: CDR1 MDHEN, CDR2 SYDVKM. In DNA form, the CDR3 reads TGTGCCAGCAGGGCCGCCGGGGGTCTACGCGGCTACACCTTC. This translates into CASRAAGGLRGYTF.

The V gene is TRBV4-3, the J gene TRBJ2-1, with D perhaps TRBD2 (6 bases). The CDR3 totals 16 residues. Germline CDR1 LGHNA, CDR2 YSLEER. The germline V and J ends were trimmed by 2 bases and 2 bases, with 13 bases remaining between them. CDR3 nucleotides: TGCGCCAGCAGCCAATCCAGGGAGGAGGCCTACAATGAGCAGTTCTTC. Translating gives CASSQSREEAYNEQFF.

The chain combines TRBV2 with TRBJ2-7; 8 nucleotides agree with TRBD1. The CDR3 extends over 14 amino acids. The V gene's germline CDR1 is SNHLY and CDR2 FYNNEI. Trimming took 8 bases from V and 2 from J; bases not matched to a gene: 8. The CDR3 DNA reads as TGTGCCAGCGGCTACAGGGGGGAAACCTACGAGCAGTACTTC. Its translation is CASGYRGETYEQYF.

The chain couples TRBV4-2 to TRBJ1-1; 11 bases are a match to TRBD1. The ends lost 0 bases at V and 6 bases at J; junction bases unmatched: 6. CDR1 and CDR2 from the germline V gene are LGHNA and YNFKEQ. CDR3 size: 16 residues. The CDR3 spells CASSQDPGQGASEAFF. For the CDR3, the DNA is TGTGCCAGCAGCCAAGATCCCGGACAGGGGGCTTCTGAAGCTTTCTTT.

V and J are TRBV28 and TRBJ2-3, with D hard to call. CDR1 and CDR2 from the germline V gene are MDHEN and SYDVKM. CDR3 size: 10 residues. V lost 4 bases, J lost 9 bases, and 5 bases lay in between. The CDR3, as DNA: TGTGCCAGCAGTTCCCAAACGCAGTATTTT. Encoded protein: CASSSQTQYF.

The chain has TRBV10-2 and TRBJ2-2; possible D gene TRBD1, 5 bases. Germline values: CDR1 WSHSY, CDR2 SAAADI. The CDR3 is made up of 13 amino acids. Trimming took off 8 bases at V and 6 bases at J, with 13 bases between the two ends. CDR3 in DNA: TGCGCCAGCTTACGTAAGGGGTCCGGGGAGCTGTTTTTT. Encoded protein: CASLRKGSGELFF.

This clone was detected once. The V and J genes are TRBV7-2 and TRBJ2-7; 10 positions agree with TRBD2. The germline V gene has CDR1 SGHTA and CDR2 FQGNSA. The CDR3 is made up of 18 amino acids. Unmatched junction bases numbered 11, after V lost 0 bases and J lost 3 bases. The CDR3 reads CASSLAYPSGSQVYEQYF. The CDR3 DNA is TGTGCCAGCAGCTTAGCTTACCCTAGCGGGAGCCAGGTCTACGAGCAGTACTTC.

This chain links TRBV19 with TRBJ2-3, with 7 bases fitting TRBD2. CDR3 length: 16 residues. Germline V gene sequence: CDR1 LNHDA, CDR2 SQIVND (reference sequence). V shed 5 bases and J 2 bases; nucleotides not matched to a gene: 10. The CDR3 here is CASSWAASGYTDTQYF. In DNA, the CDR3 is TGTGCCAGTAGTTGGGCGGCTAGCGGCTACACAGATACGCAGTATTTT.